This entry describes one T cell receptor (beta chain). Method: immunoSEQ multiplex PCR; TCRdb's copy keeps in-frame clones and lacks some. The sample carries 100,000 to 130,000 clones, around 90% recorded once. This sample is part of a study of T cell responses to AZD1222 COVID-19 vaccine. This receptor was identified in an adult in good health. The material sequenced was peripheral blood, taken on day 0 of AZD1222 vaccination.

The CDR3 nucleotides are TGTGCCAGCAAGGGGACAGGGGATTACGAGCAGTACTTC. This sequence encodes CASKGTGDYEQYF. The V gene is TRBV6-5, the J gene TRBJ2-7, with 10 nucleotides matching TRBD1. Germline CDR1 is MNHEY and CDR2 is SVGAGI. The J segment lost 4 bases and the V segment lost 7 bases, leaving 4 bases of the junction unmatched. The CDR3 has 13 amino acids.